The present TCR beta chain was sequenced within a study of cytomegalovirus exposure and HLA in healthy donors. The CDR3 extends over 15 amino acids. V gave up 6 bases and J gave up 4 bases; unmatched junction bases: 9. CDR1 is MNHEY and CDR2 is SMNVEV in the germline V gene (reference sequence). PCR amplification relied on 60 Vbeta primers (plus 13 Jbeta primers). Clones were read by immunoSEQ multiplex PCR, and TCRdb kept only the in-frame ones, dropping some. The repertoire table contains approximately 110,000 clones. The chain joins TRBV27 to TRBJ1-5; TRBD1 matches 7 bases. The sequencing input was PBMCs. The clonotype was recovered from a man between 18 and 35 years old in good health and CMV-seronegative. The CDR3 is CASSRTGTDNQPQHF. Here the CDR3 DNA reads TGTGCCAGCAGCCGAACCGGGACAGATAATCAGCCCCAGCATTTT.